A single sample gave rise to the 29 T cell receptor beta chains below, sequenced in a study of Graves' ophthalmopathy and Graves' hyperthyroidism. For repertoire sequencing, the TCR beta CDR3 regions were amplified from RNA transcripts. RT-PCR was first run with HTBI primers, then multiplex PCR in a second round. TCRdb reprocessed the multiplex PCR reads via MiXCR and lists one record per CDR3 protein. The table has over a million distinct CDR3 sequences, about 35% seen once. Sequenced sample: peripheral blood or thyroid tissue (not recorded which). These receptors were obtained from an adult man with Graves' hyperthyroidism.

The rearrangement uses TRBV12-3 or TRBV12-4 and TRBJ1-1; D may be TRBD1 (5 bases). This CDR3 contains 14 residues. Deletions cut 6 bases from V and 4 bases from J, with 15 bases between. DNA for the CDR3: TGTGCCAGCAGGAGGCGGGGGGATGGCACTGAAGCTTTCTTT. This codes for CASRRRGDGTEAFF.

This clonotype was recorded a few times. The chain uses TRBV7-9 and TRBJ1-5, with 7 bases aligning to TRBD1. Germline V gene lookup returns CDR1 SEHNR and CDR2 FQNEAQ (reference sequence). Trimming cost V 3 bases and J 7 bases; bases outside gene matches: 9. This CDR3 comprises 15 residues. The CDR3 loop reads CASSFAGGGGQPQHF. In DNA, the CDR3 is TGTGCCAGCAGCTTCGCAGGGGGAGGGGGCCAGCCCCAGCATTTT. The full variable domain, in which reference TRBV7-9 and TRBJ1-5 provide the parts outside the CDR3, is DTGVSQNPRHKITKRGQNVTFRCDPISEHNRLYWYRQTLGQGPEFLTYFQNEAQLEKSRLLSDRFSAERPKGSFSTLEIQRTEQGDSAMYLCASSFAGGGGQPQHFGDGTRLSIL.

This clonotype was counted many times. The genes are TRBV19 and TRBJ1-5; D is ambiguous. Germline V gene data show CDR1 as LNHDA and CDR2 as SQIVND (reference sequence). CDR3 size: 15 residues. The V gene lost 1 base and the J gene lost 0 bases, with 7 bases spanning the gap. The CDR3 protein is CASSIAGSSNQPQHF. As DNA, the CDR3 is TGTGCCAGTAGTATAGCAGGCAGTAGCAATCAGCCCCAGCATTTT.

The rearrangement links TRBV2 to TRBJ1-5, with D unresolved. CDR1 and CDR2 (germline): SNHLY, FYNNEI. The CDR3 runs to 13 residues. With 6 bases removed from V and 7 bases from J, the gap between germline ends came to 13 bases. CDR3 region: CASSPAAKQPQHF. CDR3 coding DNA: TGTGCCAGCAGCCCTGCCGCCAAGCAGCCCCAGCATTTT.

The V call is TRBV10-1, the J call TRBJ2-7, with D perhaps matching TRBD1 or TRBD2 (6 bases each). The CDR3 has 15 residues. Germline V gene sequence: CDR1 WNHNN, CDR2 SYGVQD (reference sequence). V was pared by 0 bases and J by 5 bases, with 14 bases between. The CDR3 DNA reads TGCGCCAGCAGTGAGTCAAGGGGGGCCTGGCACGAGCAGTACTTC. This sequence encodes CASSESRGAWHEQYF.

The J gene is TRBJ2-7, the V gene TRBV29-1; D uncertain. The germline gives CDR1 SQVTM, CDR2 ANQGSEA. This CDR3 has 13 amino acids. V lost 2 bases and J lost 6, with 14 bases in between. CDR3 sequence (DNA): TGCAGCGTTGAAAGGGCCCGCTCGGGCGAGCAGTACTTC. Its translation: CSVERARSGEQYF.

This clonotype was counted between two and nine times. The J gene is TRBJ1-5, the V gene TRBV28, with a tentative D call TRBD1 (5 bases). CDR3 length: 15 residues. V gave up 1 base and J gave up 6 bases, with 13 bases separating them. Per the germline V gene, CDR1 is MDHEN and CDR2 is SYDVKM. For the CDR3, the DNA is TGTGCCAGCAGTTTATCTCACGCAGGGTTTCAGCCCCAGCATTTT. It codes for CASSLSHAGFQPQHF.

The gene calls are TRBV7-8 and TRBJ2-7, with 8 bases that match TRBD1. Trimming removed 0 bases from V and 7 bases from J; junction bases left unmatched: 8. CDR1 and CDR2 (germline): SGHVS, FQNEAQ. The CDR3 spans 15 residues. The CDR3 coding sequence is TGTGCCAGCAGCTTAGCTTTACAGGGGGTCGGGGAGCAGTACTTC. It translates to CASSLALQGVGEQYF.

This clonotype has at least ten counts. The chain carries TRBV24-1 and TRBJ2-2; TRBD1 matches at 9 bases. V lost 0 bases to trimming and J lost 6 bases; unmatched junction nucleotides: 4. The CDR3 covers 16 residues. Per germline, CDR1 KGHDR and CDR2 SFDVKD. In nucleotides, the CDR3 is TGTGCCACCAGTGATTTGACAGGGGGCTCGTCCGGGGAGCTGTTTTTT. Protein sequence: CATSDLTGGSSGELFF.

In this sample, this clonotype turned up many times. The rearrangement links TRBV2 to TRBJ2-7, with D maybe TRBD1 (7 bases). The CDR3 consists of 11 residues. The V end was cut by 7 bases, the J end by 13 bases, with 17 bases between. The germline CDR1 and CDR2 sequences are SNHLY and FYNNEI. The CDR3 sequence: CASTFRTGLYF. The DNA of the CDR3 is TGTGCCAGCACTTTCCGGACAGGACTATACTTC.

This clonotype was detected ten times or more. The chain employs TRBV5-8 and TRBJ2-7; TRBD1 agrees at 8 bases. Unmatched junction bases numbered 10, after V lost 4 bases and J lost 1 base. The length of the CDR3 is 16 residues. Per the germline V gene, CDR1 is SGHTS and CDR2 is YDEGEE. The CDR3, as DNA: TGTGCCAGCAGCCCCGGAGGACAGGGCGTGTCCTACGAGCAGTACTTC. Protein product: CASSPGGQGVSYEQYF. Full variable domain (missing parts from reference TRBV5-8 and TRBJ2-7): EAGVTQSPTHLIKTRGQQATLRCSPISGHTSVYWYQQALGLGLQFLLWYDEGEERNRGNFPPRFSGRQFPNYSSELNVNALELEDSALYLCASSPGGQGVSYEQYFGPGTRLTVT.

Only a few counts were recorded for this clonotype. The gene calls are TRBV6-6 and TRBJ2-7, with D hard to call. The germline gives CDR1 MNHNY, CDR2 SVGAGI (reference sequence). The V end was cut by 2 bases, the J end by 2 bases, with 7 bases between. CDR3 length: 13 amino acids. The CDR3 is CASSYTYAYEQYF. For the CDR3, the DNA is TGTGCCAGCAGTTACACCTATGCCTACGAGCAGTACTTC.

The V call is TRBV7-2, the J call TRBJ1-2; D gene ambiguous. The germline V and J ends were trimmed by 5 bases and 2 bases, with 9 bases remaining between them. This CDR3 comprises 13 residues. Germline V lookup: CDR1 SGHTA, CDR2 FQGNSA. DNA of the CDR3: TGTGCCAGCAGCGTTTCGGCGAACTATGGCTACACCTTC. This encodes CASSVSANYGYTF.

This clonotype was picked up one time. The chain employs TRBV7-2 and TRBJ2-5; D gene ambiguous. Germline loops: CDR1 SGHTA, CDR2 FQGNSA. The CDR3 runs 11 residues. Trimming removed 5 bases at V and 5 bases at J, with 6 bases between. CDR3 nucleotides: TGTGCCAGCAGCGCAAGTGAGACCCAGTACTTC. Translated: CASSASETQYF. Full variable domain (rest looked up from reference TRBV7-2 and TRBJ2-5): GAGVSQSPSNKVTEKGKDVELRCDPISGHTALYWYRQSLGQGLEFLIYFQGNSAPDKSGLPSDRFSAERTGGSVSTLTIQRTQQEDSAVYLCASSASETQYFGPGTRLLVL.

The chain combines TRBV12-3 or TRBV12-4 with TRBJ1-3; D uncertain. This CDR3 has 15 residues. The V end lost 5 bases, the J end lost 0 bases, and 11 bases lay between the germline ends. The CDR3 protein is CASSPHFFSGNTIYF. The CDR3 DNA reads TGTGCCAGCAGTCCCCACTTTTTCTCTGGAAACACCATATATTTT.

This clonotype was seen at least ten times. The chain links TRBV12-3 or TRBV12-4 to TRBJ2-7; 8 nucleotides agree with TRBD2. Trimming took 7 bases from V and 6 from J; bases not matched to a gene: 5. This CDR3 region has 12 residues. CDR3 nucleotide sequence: TGTGCCAGCAACTTCGGGGGGGGCGAGCAGTACTTC. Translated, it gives CASNFGGGEQYF.

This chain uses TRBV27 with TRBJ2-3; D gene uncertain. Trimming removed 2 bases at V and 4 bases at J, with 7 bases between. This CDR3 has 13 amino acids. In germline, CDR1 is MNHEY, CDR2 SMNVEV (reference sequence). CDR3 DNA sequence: TGTGCCAGCAGTTTACGGACCTCAGATACGCAGTATTTT. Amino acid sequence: CASSLRTSDTQYF.

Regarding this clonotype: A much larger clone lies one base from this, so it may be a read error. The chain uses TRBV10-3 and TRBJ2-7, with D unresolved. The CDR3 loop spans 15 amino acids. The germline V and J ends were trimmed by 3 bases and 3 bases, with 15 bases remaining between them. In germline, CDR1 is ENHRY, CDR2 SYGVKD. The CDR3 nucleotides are TGTGCCATCAGTGAATCTTCTCGTAGCTACTACGAGCAGTACTTC. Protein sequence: CAISESSRSYYEQYF.

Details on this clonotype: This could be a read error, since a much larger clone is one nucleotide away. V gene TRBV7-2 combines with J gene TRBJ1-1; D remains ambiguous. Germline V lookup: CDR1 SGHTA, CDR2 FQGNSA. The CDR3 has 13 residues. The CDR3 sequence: CASRLFPDTEAFF. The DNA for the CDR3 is TGTGCCAGCCGCTTGTTCCCCGACACTGAAGCTTTCTTT.

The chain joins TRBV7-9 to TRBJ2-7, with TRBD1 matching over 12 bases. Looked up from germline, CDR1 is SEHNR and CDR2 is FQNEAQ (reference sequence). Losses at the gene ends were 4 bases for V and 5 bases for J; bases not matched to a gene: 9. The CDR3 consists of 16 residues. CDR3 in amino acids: CASSSSRDRGHDEQYF. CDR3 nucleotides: TGTGCCAGCAGCTCCTCCCGGGACAGGGGGCACGACGAGCAGTACTTC.

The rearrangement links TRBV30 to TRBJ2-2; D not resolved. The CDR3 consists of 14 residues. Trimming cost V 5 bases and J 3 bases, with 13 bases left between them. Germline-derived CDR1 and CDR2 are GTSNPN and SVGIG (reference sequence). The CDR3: CAWVPNLYTGELFF. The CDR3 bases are TGTGCCTGGGTACCGAACCTATACACCGGGGAGCTGTTTTTT.

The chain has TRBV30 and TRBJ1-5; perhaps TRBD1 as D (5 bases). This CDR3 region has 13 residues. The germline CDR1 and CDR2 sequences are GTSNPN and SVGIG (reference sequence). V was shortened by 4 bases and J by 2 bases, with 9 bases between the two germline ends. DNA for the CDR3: TGTGCCTGGAAGGGAGGGGGCAATCAGCCCCAGCATTTT. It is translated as CAWKGGGNQPQHF.

CDR3 amino acids: CASSLRRRFDGYTF. The CDR3 coding sequence is TGTGCCAGCAGCTTAAGGAGGAGATTCGATGGCTACACCTTC. V and J are TRBV11-2 and TRBJ1-2; D unclear. The V and J ends lost 2 bases and 6 bases respectively, with 13 bases between them. Germline CDR1 is SGHAT and CDR2 is FQNNGV. This CDR3 is built from 14 residues.

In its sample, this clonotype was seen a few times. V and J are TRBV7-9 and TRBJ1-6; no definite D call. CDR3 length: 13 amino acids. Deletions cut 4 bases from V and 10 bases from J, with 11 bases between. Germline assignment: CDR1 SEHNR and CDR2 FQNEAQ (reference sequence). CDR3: CASSSEEYSPLHF. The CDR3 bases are TGTGCCAGCAGCTCAGAGGAATACTCACCCCTCCACTTT.

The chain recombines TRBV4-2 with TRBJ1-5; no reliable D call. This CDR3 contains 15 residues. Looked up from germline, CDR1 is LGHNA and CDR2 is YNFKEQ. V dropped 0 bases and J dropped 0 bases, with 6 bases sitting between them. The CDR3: CASSQEADSNQPQHF. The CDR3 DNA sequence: TGTGCCAGCAGCCAAGAAGCGGATAGCAATCAGCCCCAGCATTTT.

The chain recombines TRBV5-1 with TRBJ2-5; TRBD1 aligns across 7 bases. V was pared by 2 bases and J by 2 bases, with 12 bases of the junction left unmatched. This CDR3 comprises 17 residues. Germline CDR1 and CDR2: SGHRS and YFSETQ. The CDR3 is CASSLGGQPGVQETQYF. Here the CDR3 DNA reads TGCGCCAGCAGCTTAGGGGGACAGCCCGGGGTACAAGAGACCCAGTACTTC. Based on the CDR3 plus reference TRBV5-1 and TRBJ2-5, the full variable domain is KAGVTQTPRYLIKTRGQQVTLSCSPISGHRSVSWYQQTPGQGLQFLFEYFSETQRNKGNFPGRFSGRQFSNSRSEMNVSTLELGDSALYLCASSLGGQPGVQETQYFGPGTRLLVL.

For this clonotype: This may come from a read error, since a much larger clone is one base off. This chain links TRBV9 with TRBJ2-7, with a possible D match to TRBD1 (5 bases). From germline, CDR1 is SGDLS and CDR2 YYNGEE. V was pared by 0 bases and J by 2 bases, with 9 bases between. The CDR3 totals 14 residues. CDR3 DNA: TGTGCCAGCAGCGTAGGGGCAGGGACCTACGAGCAGTACTTC. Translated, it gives CASSVGAGTYEQYF.

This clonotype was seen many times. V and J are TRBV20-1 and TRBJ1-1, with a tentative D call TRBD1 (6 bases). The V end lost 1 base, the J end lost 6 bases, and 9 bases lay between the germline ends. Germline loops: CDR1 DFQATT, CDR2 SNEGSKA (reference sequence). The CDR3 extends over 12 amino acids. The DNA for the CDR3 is TGCAGTGCTAGAGTGCGGGGGCCTGAAGCTTTCTTT. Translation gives CSARVRGPEAFF.

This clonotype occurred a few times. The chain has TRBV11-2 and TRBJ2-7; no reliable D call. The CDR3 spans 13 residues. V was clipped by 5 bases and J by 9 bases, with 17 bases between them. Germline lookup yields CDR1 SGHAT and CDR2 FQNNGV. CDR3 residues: CASSPRTQTGQYF. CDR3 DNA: TGTGCCAGCAGCCCGAGGACCCAAACCGGGCAGTACTTC.